This T cell receptor beta chain was recovered during a study of T cell responses to AZD1222 COVID-19 vaccine. Study observations and caveats: White British people made up most donors, females outnumbered males, and clonal diversity was possibly underestimated. Only a handful of AZD1222 recipients, more than 5 in all, had baseline seropositivity.

On this clone itself: What it binds is not known.

The germline V and J ends were trimmed by 4 bases and 1 base, with 14 bases remaining between them. Germline assignment: CDR1 LNHDA and CDR2 SQIVND (reference sequence). The CDR3 has 15 amino acids. The method was immunoSEQ multiplex PCR; TCRdb's version includes in-frame clones alone and lacks a portion of them. The table shows approximately 180,000 clones, with more than 80% occurring only once. The source material was peripheral blood, sampled 28 days after the second dose of the MenACWY control vaccine. The gene calls are TRBV19 and TRBJ2-7, with D possibly being TRBD2 (6 bases). This receptor was obtained from an adult who received the MenACWY meningococcal vaccine as a control. CDR3 sequence: CASSSRDLKSYEQYF. CDR3 sequence (DNA): TGTGCCAGTAGTAGCCGGGACTTAAAATCCTACGAGCAGTACTTC.